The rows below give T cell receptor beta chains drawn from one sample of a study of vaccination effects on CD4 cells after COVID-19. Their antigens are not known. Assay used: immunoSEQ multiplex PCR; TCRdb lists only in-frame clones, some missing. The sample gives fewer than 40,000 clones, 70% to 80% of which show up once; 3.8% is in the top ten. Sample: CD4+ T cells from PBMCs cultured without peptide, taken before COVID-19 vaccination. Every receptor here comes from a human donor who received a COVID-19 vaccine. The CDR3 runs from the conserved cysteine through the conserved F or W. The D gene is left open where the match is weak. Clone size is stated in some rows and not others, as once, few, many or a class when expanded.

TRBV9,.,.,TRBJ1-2,TGTGCCAGCAGCGTAGACCATGCCGCGGGGAATGGCTACACCTTC,CASSVDHAAGNGYTF
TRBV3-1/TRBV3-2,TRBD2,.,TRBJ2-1,TGTGCCAGCAGACCAACGGGACTAGCCTACAATGAGCAGTTCTTC,CASRPTGLAYNEQFF
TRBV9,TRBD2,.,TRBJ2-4,TGTGCCAGCAGCGCCCAGCTAGCGGGAGGAACCTTCATGTACTTC,CASSAQLAGGTFMYF
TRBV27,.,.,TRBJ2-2,TGTGCCAGCAGCTCGGGGGGCGCGGGGACCGGGGAGCTGTTTTTT,CASSSGGAGTGELFF
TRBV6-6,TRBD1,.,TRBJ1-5,TGTGCCACATTCGACAGGGACGGCAATCAGCCCCAGCATTTT,CATFDRDGNQPQHF
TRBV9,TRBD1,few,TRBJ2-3,TGTGCCAGCAGCGTGGGGACAGGGGGCACAGATACGCAGTATTTT,CASSVGTGGTDTQYF
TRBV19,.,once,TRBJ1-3,TGTGCCACCGCTTCACAGATCCTTCGCTTCTCTGGAAACACCATATATTTT,CATASQILRFSGNTIYF
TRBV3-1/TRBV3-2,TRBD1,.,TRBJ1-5,TGTGCCAGCAGCCAGGAAGGGACAGCCAATCAGCCCCAGCATTTT,CASSQEGTANQPQHF
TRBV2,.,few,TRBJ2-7,TGTGCCAGCAGTGTATGGGGTCTCCTCTCCGAGCAGTACTTC,CASSVWGLLSEQYF
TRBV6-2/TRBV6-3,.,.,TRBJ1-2,TGTGCCAGCAGTTACAGAGGGGATGGCTACACCTTC,CASSYRGDGYTF
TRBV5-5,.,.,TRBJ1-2,TGTGCCAGCAGCTTGGCCGTTCAGGACTATAGCTACACCTTC,CASSLAVQDYSYTF
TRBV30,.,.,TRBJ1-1,TGTGCCTGGAGTGTATGGGGAGATGACATGAACACTGAAGCTTTCTTT,CAWSVWGDDMNTEAFF
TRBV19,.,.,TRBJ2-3,TGTGCCAGTAGTATGACCCCCGCGGGAACAGATACGCAGTATTTT,CASSMTPAGTDTQYF
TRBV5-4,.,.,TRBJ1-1,TGTGCCAGCAGCTTGCTGGGGGTTATGAACACTGAAGCTTTCTTT,CASSLLGVMNTEAFF
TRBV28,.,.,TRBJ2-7,TGTGCCAGCAGTTTAAGGGCCTACGAGCAGTACTTC,CASSLRAYEQYF
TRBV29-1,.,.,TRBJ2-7,TGCAGCGTCCGGGACCTAAACTCCTACGAGCAGTACTTC,CSVRDLNSYEQYF
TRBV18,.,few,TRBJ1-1,TGTGCCAGCTCACCACCGGGAGGGTCCACTGAAGCTTTCTTT,CASSPPGGSTEAFF
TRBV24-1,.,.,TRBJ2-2,TGTGCCACCGGTTCAGAACCAGGGAGATTCACGAACACCGGGGAGCTGTTTTTT,CATGSEPGRFTNTGELFF
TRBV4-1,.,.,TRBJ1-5,TGCGCCAGCAGCCAAGATCCCAGCAATCAGCCCCAGCATTTT,CASSQDPSNQPQHF
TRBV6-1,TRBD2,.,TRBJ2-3,TGTGCCAGCAGTGAGGTGGATGGGCGGGGGGCCAGCACAGATACGCAGTATTTT,CASSEVDGRGASTDTQYF
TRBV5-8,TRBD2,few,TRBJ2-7,TGTGCCAGCAGCTTCGCGGGGGGCTCCTACGAGCAGTACTTC,CASSFAGGSYEQYF
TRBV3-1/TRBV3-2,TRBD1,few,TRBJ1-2,TGTGCCAGCAGCCTCCGACAGGGCTCCCATGGCTACACCTTC,CASSLRQGSHGYTF
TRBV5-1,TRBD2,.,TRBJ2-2,TGCGCCAGCAGCCCCCACCGGGGGGGCATCGCCGGGGAGCTGTTTTTT,CASSPHRGGIAGELFF
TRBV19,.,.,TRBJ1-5,TGTGCCAGTAGTGACACAATAGATCAGCCCCAGCATTTT,CASSDTIDQPQHF
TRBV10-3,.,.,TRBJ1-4,TGTGCCATCAGTGAATCGAATCGGGAAAAACTGTTTTTT,CAISESNREKLFF
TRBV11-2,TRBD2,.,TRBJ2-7,TGTGCCAGCAGCCGGGGGGGCGAGCAGTACTTC,CASSRGGEQYF